The 2 T cell receptor beta chains below were found in one sample sequenced in a study of T cells in Graves' hyperthyroidism and ophthalmopathy (dated by TCRdb to about 2019). The protocol used for the library was multiplex PCR. Instrument on record: Illumina HiSeq 2000. The TCR beta CDR3 regions were amplified from RNA transcripts. For the first round of RT-PCR on the TCR CDR3, the HTBI primer set was used together with the Qiagen OneStep RT-PCR kit. Using fastp at Q25 and MiXCR, TCRdb reprocessed the public reads and kept productive beta chains. Each record represents a unique CDR3 protein, reported with the most common genes and DNA among its rows. The sample table contains roughly 700,000 distinct CDR3 sequences; only one count was recorded for around 15% of them. 15% to 17% of the sample rests with the top ten. The sequencing sample was made of blood. The receptors were sampled from a middle-aged man with Graves' hyperthyroidism.

V gene TRBV9 combines with J gene TRBJ1-3; D may be TRBD1 (6 bases). CDR1 is SGDLS, CDR2 YYNGEE, per germline. The CDR3 runs to 14 residues. The V end was cut by 3 bases, the J end by 3 bases, with 10 bases between. The CDR3 is CASSDDRNGNTIYF. CDR3 DNA: TGTGCCAGCAGCGACGACAGGAATGGAAACACCATATATTTT.

This clonotype came up a few times. The gene calls are TRBV10-1 and TRBJ2-2; a possible D gene is TRBD1 (6 bases). CDR1 and CDR2 from the germline V gene are WNHNN and SYGVQD (reference sequence). This CDR3 is built from 13 residues. With 6 bases removed from V and 4 bases from J, the gap between germline ends came to 9 bases. The CDR3 loop reads CASRGGVTGELFF. The CDR3 DNA sequence: TGCGCCAGCAGAGGGGGTGTCACCGGGGAGCTGTTTTTT.